A single sample gave rise to the 30 T cell receptor beta chains below, sequenced in a study of human T cells and chemical hapten exposure. Described time point: patch test 1, 2 weeks after DPC sensitization. Treatment defined: therapeutic diphenylcyclopropenone sensitization with weekly scalp DPC. Blood, whole and unfractionated, served as the source for total RNA extraction. TCRdb recomputed calls from the RACE reads with MiXCR, one row per CDR3 protein. The data show some 52,000 distinct CDR3 sequences, more than 9.5% seen once. Sequencing used whole blood, obtained in connection with sensitization to the hapten diphenylcyclopropenone (DPC). Source of these receptors: a woman aged 40 to 49 with alopecia areata. Some clones in this sample may be carry-over from other donors' samples.

The chain is built from TRBV2 and TRBJ2-3; possibly TRBD2 for D (5 bases). The CDR3 has 15 amino acids. Germline loops: CDR1 SNHLY, CDR2 FYNNEI. V was shortened by 8 bases and J by 4 bases, with 19 bases between the two germline ends. In DNA, the CDR3 is TGTGCCAGCTCGGTCGACTCAGCGGTCGCAGATACGCAGTATTTT. Translation gives CASSVDSAVADTQYF.

This clonotype was detected ten times or more. V usage is TRBV7-2 and J usage is TRBJ1-1, with D tentatively TRBD1 (5 bases). Trimming took 3 bases from V and 6 from J, leaving 11 bases between them. Germline V lookup: CDR1 SGHTA, CDR2 FQGNSA. This CDR3 comprises 13 residues. The CDR3 region is CASSLGEGAEAFF. The CDR3 DNA sequence: TGTGCCAGCAGCTTGGGGGAGGGCGCTGAAGCTTTCTTT.

This clonotype was observed a handful of times. V usage is TRBV29-1 and J usage is TRBJ1-2; a possible D gene is TRBD1 (5 bases). Germline CDR1 and CDR2: SQVTM and ANQGSEA. This CDR3 contains 11 residues. Between the trimmed V and J ends, which lost 6 bases and 4 bases, there was a span of 9 bases. In DNA, the CDR3 is TGCAGCGTGGGGGATAGCTATGGCTACACCTTC. This codes for CSVGDSYGYTF. The full variable domain, rest sourced from reference TRBV29-1 and TRBJ1-2, is SAVISQKPSRDICQRGTSLTIQCQVDSQVTMMFWYRQQPGQSLTLIATANQGSEATYESGFVIDKFPISRPNLTFSTLTVSNMSPEDSSIYLCSVGDSYGYTFGSGTRLTVV.

In its sample, this clonotype was seen many times. The chain employs TRBV6-1 and TRBJ1-1, with D perhaps TRBD1 (5 bases). The V gene's germline CDR1 is MNHNS and CDR2 SASEGT. Trimming pared 3 bases from V and 7 bases from J, leaving 15 bases between. The CDR3 has 14 residues. CDR3 protein: CASSDDSRQLEAFF. The CDR3 DNA is TGTGCCAGCAGTGACGATTCCCGACAGCTTGAAGCTTTCTTT.

CDR3 loop: CASSGERVRDEQFF. Here the CDR3 DNA reads TGTGCCAGCAGCGGCGAGCGGGTCAGGGATGAGCAGTTCTTC. The J gene is TRBJ2-1, the V gene TRBV9, with D tentatively TRBD2 (6 bases). V was clipped by 3 bases and J by 8 bases, with 15 bases between them. Germline loops: CDR1 SGDLS, CDR2 YYNGEE. The CDR3 runs 14 residues.

A few counts support this clonotype. The chain couples TRBV27 to TRBJ1-1; D not certain. Trimming shortened V by 7 bases and J by 5 bases, and 14 bases separated the two germline ends. This CDR3 comprises 13 residues. The V gene's germline CDR1 is MNHEY and CDR2 SMNVEV (reference sequence). The CDR3 nucleotides read TGTGCCAGCACTGTCCGGGGAGGGACTGAAGCTTTCTTT. It yields the protein CASTVRGGTEAFF.

CDR3 sequence reads: CASSQGQGAGELFF. CDR3 nucleotide sequence: TGTGCCAGCAGCCAAGGACAGGGGGCCGGGGAGCTGTTTTTT. V is TRBV14 and J is TRBJ2-2; 9 bases are shared with TRBD1. Germline CDR1 and CDR2: SGHDN and FVKESK. The CDR3 has 14 residues. The J segment lost 6 bases and the V segment lost 1 base, leaving 0 bases of the junction unmatched.

This clonotype came up a few times. The chain employs TRBV29-1 and TRBJ1-1; D unclear. CDR1 is SQVTM and CDR2 is ANQGSEA in the germline V gene. Trimming shortened V by 7 bases and J by 2 bases, and 8 bases separated the two germline ends. This CDR3 has 11 amino acids. The CDR3, as DNA: TGCAGCGAGGGTCTAAACACTGAAGCTTTCTTT. Protein product: CSEGLNTEAFF.

Remarks on this clonotype: A much larger clonotype is one base distant, so this may be a read error. This sequence joins TRBV11-3 and TRBJ2-7; D remains ambiguous. Germline V CDR1 and CDR2: SGHNT, YENEEA. There are 14 residues in the CDR3. V shed 3 bases and J shed 2 bases, with 11 bases lying between them. The CDR3 protein is CASSFDFCPYEQYF. The CDR3 DNA reads TGTGCCAGCAGCTTTGACTTCTGTCCCTACGAGCAGTACTTC.

The chain combines TRBV27 with TRBJ2-3; TRBD2 matches at 11 bases. Trimming removed 5 bases from V and 6 bases from J; junction bases left unmatched: 7. This CDR3 is built from 15 residues. Germline V gives CDR1 MNHEY, CDR2 SMNVEV (reference sequence). The CDR3 DNA reads TGTGCCAGCAGTCCCACTAGCGGGGGAGCGGATACGCAGTATTTT. It is translated as CASSPTSGGADTQYF.

This clonotype occurred a few times. This chain connects TRBV20-1 to TRBJ2-7, with 9 positions matching TRBD2. CDR3 length: 14 residues. The trim removed 1 base at V and 3 bases at J, leaving 4 bases unmatched. Germline V lookup: CDR1 DFQATT, CDR2 SNEGSKA (reference sequence). Written as DNA, the CDR3 is TGCAGTGCTAGAGTAGCGGGAGCAGACTACGAGCAGTACTTC. Encoded protein: CSARVAGADYEQYF.

The chain is built from TRBV28 and TRBJ1-1, with TRBD1 matching over 7 bases. V trimming: 3 bases; J trimming: 6 bases; junction bases outside the gene matches: 4. CDR3 length equals 13 residues. The germline V gene has CDR1 MDHEN and CDR2 SYDVKM. The CDR3 loop reads CASSLAGGAEAFF. CDR3 in DNA: TGTGCCAGCAGTTTGGCAGGGGGTGCTGAAGCTTTCTTT. The full variable domain, in which reference TRBV28 and TRBJ1-1 provide the parts outside the CDR3, is DVKVTQSSRYLVKRTGEKVFLECVQDMDHENMFWYRQDPGLGLRLIYFSYDVKMKEKGDIPEGYSVSREKKERFSLILESASTNQTSMYLCASSLAGGAEAFFGQGTRLTVV.

Ten or more counts support this clonotype. V and J are TRBV11-2 and TRBJ2-3; possibly TRBD2 for D (5 bases). The CDR3 is 15 amino acids. V was trimmed by 5 bases and J by 3 bases, leaving 15 bases between them. CDR1 and CDR2 (germline): SGHAT, FQNNGV. CDR3 residues: CASSPRLFLTDTQYF. In nucleotides, the CDR3 is TGTGCCAGCAGCCCGAGACTATTTCTGACAGATACGCAGTATTTT.

This clonotype came up a few times. This rearrangement joins TRBV28 to TRBJ2-1; either TRBD1 or TRBD2 may supply D (5 bases each). CDR3 size: 15 residues. Germline CDR1 is MDHEN and CDR2 is SYDVKM. Trimming left V 7 bases short and J 6 bases short, with 19 bases between. The CDR3 DNA reads TGTGCCAGCACCTCGGTGGCAGGGACCAGCAATGAGCAGTTCTTC. Its protein is CASTSVAGTSNEQFF. The variable domain in full, completed from reference TRBV28 and TRBJ2-1, reads DVKVTQSSRYLVKRTGEKVFLECVQDMDHENMFWYRQDPGLGLRLIYFSYDVKMKEKGDIPEGYSVSREKKERFSLILESASTNQTSMYLCASTSVAGTSNEQFFGPGTRLTVL.

The chain employs TRBV12-3 or TRBV12-4 and TRBJ2-2; D is tentatively TRBD1 or TRBD2 (5 bases each). The CDR3 extends over 16 amino acids. Trimming pared 5 bases from V and 4 bases from J, leaving 17 bases between. The CDR3 sequence is CASSGTAHSGTGELFF. In DNA form, the CDR3 reads TGTGCCAGCAGTGGGACCGCTCACTCTGGCACCGGGGAGCTGTTTTTT.

J is TRBJ1-5 and V is TRBV4-3; D call uncertain. V lost 0 bases and J 5 bases, leaving 5 bases between the germline ends. CDR3 length equals 13 residues. In germline, CDR1 is LGHNA, CDR2 YSLEER. Written as DNA, the CDR3 is TGCGCCAGCAGCCAAGATCGGGATCAGCCCCAGCATTTT. This codes for CASSQDRDQPQHF.

This clonotype was recorded many times. The V and J genes are TRBV28 and TRBJ1-5, with TRBD1 matching 8 bases. The CDR3 contains 15 residues. The trim removed 2 bases at V and 6 bases at J, leaving 6 bases unmatched. Germline assignment: CDR1 MDHEN and CDR2 SYDVKM. CDR3 DNA sequence: TGTGCCAGCAGTTTACCACAGGGGGTCGCTCAGCCCCAGCATTTT. As protein: CASSLPQGVAQPQHF.

This chain links TRBV21-1 with TRBJ1-6; the table's TRBD1 call for D was not verified on the DNA. TRBV21-1 is assigned pseudogene status. The CDR3 contains 20 residues. CDR3 nucleotides: TGTGCCAGCAGCAAAGCTTATCGGGACACCGAAAGCTCCTATAATTCACCCCTCCACTTT. This gives the protein CASSKAYRDTESSYNSPLHF.

The chain recombines TRBV5-1 with TRBJ1-1; D gene uncertain. V was pared by 6 bases and J by 3 bases, with 9 bases between. The CDR3 length is 12 residues. Germline CDR1 SGHRS, CDR2 YFSETQ. DNA for the CDR3: TGCGCCAGCACCCCCGGGGACACTGAAGCTTTCTTT. Encoded protein: CASTPGDTEAFF.

Many counts were recorded for this clonotype. This rearrangement joins TRBV9 to TRBJ1-2; D unclear. Trimming shortened V by 2 bases and J by 5 bases, and 16 bases separated the two germline ends. This CDR3 is 15 amino acids long. CDR1 and CDR2 from the germline V gene are SGDLS and YYNGEE. The CDR3 here is CASSVGQRVAYGYTF. The CDR3 DNA follows: TGTGCCAGCAGCGTTGGTCAGAGGGTAGCTTATGGCTACACCTTC.

This clonotype occurred a few times. The chain employs TRBV20-1 and TRBJ1-5; TRBD1 agrees at 10 bases. The CDR3 consists of 14 residues. Losses at the gene ends were 0 bases for V and 7 bases for J; bases not matched to a gene: 3. Germline V CDR1 and CDR2: DFQATT, SNEGSKA (reference sequence). This chain's CDR3 is CSARDRTGGQPQHF. The CDR3 region has the DNA TGCAGTGCTAGAGACCGGACAGGGGGACAGCCCCAGCATTTT.

This clonotype was observed a few times. This sequence joins TRBV3-1 and TRBJ1-4; D is perhaps TRBD1 (5 bases). V lost 4 bases to trimming and J lost 10 bases, with 19 bases between them. The CDR3 has 15 residues. Per germline, CDR1 LGHDT and CDR2 YNNKEL (reference sequence). CDR3 protein: CASSPPSVRGGKLFF. CDR3 sequence (DNA): TGTGCCAGCAGCCCTCCCTCGGTTCGGGGGGGAAAACTGTTTTTT.

The J gene is TRBJ1-1, the V gene TRBV29-1; tentative D call: TRBD1 (6 bases). Looked up from germline, CDR1 is SQVTM and CDR2 is ANQGSEA. The CDR3 sequence is 13 residues long. V lost 1 base and J lost 3, with 9 bases in between. CDR3 in amino acids: CSVEGTEDTEAFF. In DNA form, the CDR3 reads TGCAGCGTTGAAGGGACAGAAGACACTGAAGCTTTCTTT.

The chain employs TRBV7-9 and TRBJ1-1; possible D gene TRBD1, 5 bases. Between the trimmed V and J ends, which lost 5 bases and 2 bases, there was a span of 18 bases. CDR1 and CDR2 from the germline V gene are SEHNR and FQNEAQ (reference sequence). This CDR3 contains 16 residues. This CDR3 is CASSPRAGIVNTEAFF. In DNA form, the CDR3 reads TGTGCCAGCAGCCCCCGGGCAGGGATCGTTAACACTGAAGCTTTCTTT.

The chain couples TRBV2 to TRBJ1-5, with no clear D. CDR3 size: 14 residues. Deletions cut 7 bases from V and 11 bases from J, with 21 bases between. The germline V gene has CDR1 SNHLY and CDR2 FYNNEI. The CDR3 loop is CASTEEMGFKAQHF. The CDR3 DNA is TGTGCCAGCACGGAAGAGATGGGGTTTAAAGCCCAGCATTTT.

V and J are TRBV6-5 and TRBJ2-3, with TRBD1 matching over 10 bases. The trim removed 0 bases at V and 0 bases at J, leaving 9 bases unmatched. Germline CDR1 reads MNHEY; CDR2 reads SVGAGI. The CDR3 contains 19 residues. In nucleotides, the CDR3 is TGTGCCAGCAGTTACTCCGGGACAGGGGCCGCTTGGAGCACAGATACGCAGTATTTT. This encodes CASSYSGTGAAWSTDTQYF.

V usage is TRBV28 and J usage is TRBJ1-1; unclear D gene. The CDR3 loop spans 15 amino acids. The ends were cut back, 5 bases at V and 0 bases at J, with 13 bases in the middle. CDR1 is MDHEN, CDR2 SYDVKM, per germline. The CDR3 region has the DNA TGTGCCAGCAGTCCGCGGACCTCTATGAACACTGAAGCTTTCTTT. Residues: CASSPRTSMNTEAFF.

V gene TRBV7-9 combines with J gene TRBJ2-7; TRBD2 agrees at 8 bases. This CDR3 region has 13 residues. Germline values: CDR1 SEHNR, CDR2 FQNEAQ (reference sequence). V lost 6 bases, J lost 6 bases, and 7 bases stayed unmatched. The chain's CDR3 is CASSPNSGVEQYF. CDR3 bases: TGTGCCAGCAGTCCAAATAGCGGGGTCGAGCAGTACTTC.

This clonotype appeared a few times. The rearrangement joins TRBV11-2 to TRBJ2-1, with 7 bases aligning to TRBD1. Germline values: CDR1 SGHAT, CDR2 FQNNGV. The CDR3 is 13 amino acids. The V and J ends lost 8 bases and 7 bases, in that order; junction bases with no gene match: 8. CDR3 coding DNA: TGTGCCAGCCGCTCTACAGGGGATAATGAGCAGTTCTTC. This encodes CASRSTGDNEQFF.

This chain joins TRBV20-1 and TRBJ2-1, with 11 bases matching TRBD2. With V trimmed by 6 bases and J by 7 bases, 11 bases remained unmatched. The CDR3 contains 15 residues. Per the germline V gene, CDR1 is DFQATT and CDR2 is SNEGSKA (reference sequence). CDR3 loop: CSAKYSGGADNEQFF. CDR3 in DNA: TGCAGTGCAAAATATAGCGGGGGGGCCGATAATGAGCAGTTCTTC.